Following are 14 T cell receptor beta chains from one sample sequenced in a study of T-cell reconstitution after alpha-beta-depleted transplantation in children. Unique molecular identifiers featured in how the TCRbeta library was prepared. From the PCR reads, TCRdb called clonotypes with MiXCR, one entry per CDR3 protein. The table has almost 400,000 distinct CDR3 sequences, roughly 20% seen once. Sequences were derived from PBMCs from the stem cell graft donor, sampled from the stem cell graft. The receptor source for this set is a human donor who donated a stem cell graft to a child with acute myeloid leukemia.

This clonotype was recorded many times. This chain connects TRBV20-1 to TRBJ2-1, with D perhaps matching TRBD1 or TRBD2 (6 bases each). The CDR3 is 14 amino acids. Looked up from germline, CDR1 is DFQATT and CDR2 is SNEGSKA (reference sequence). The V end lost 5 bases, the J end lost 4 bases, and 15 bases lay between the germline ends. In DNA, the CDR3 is TGCAGTGCTGGGGGGCTTAGTGGGTACAATGAGCAGTTCTTC. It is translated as CSAGGLSGYNEQFF.

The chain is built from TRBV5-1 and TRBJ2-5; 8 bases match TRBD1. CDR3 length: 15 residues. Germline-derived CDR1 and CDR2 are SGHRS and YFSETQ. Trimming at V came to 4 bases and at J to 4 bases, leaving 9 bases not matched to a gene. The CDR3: CASSTGQVGRETQYF. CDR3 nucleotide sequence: TGCGCCAGCAGCACGGGACAGGTGGGACGAGAGACCCAGTACTTC.

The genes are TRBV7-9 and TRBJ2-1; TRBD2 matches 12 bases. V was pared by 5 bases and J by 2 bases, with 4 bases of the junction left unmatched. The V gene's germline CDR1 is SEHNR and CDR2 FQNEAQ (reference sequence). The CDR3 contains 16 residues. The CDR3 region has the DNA TGTGCCAGCAGCGGGGGACTAGCGGGCACCTACAATGAGCAGTTCTTC. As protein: CASSGGLAGTYNEQFF.

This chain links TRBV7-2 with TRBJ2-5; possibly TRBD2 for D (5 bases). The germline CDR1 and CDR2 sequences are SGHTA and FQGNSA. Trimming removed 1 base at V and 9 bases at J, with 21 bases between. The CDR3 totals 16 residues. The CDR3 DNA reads TGTGCCAGCAGCTTAGGATTCAGTGGACTCTTCGGGGCCCAGTACTTC. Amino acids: CASSLGFSGLFGAQYF.

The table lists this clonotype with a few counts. CDR3 sequence: CASSSGLANYEQYF. CDR3 sequence (DNA): TGTGCCAGCAGTTCGGGACTAGCGAACTACGAGCAGTACTTC. The chain employs TRBV12-3 or TRBV12-4 and TRBJ2-7; TRBD2 matches at 10 bases. The CDR3 consists of 14 residues. After removal of 4 bases from V and 3 bases from J, the junction contained 3 bases not matched to a gene.

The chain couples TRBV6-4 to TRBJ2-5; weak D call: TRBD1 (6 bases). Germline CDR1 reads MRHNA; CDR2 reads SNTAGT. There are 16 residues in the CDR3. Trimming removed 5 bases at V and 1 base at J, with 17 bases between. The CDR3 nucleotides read TGTGCCAGCAGTCCCCGGGACAAGGGCCTCCAAGAGACCCAGTACTTC. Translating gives CASSPRDKGLQETQYF.

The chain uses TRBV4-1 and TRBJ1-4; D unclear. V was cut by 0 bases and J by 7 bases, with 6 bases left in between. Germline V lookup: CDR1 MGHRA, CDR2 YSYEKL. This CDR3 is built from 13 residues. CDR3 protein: CASSQETREKLFF. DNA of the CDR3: TGCGCCAGCAGCCAAGAAACACGTGAAAAACTGTTTTTT.

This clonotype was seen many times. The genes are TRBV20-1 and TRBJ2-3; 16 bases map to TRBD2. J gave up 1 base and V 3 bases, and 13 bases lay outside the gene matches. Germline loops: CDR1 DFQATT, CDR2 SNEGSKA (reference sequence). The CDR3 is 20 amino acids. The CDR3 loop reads CSARRPPGTSGREGTDTQYF. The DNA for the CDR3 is TGCAGTGCTAGGAGGCCGCCAGGGACTAGCGGGAGGGAGGGCACAGATACGCAGTATTTT.

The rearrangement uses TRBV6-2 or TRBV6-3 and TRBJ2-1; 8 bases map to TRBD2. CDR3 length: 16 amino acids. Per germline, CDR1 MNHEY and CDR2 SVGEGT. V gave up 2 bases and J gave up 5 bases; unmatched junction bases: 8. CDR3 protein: CASSYPRTGGHNEQFF. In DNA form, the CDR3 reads TGTGCCAGCAGTTACCCGCGGACGGGAGGGCACAATGAGCAGTTCTTC.

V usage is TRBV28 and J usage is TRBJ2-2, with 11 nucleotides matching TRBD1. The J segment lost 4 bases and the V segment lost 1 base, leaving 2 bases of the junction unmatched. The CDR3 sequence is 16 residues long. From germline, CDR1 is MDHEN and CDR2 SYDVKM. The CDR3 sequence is CASSLYGTGGTGELFF. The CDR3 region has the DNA TGTGCCAGCAGTTTATACGGGACAGGGGGCACCGGGGAGCTGTTTTTT.

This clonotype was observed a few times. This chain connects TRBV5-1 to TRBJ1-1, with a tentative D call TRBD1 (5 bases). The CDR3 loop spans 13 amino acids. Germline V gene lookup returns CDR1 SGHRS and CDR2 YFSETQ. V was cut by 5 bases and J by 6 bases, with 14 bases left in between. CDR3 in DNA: TGCGCCAGCAGACTGGGCCAGGGCCCTGAAGCTTTCTTT. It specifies CASRLGQGPEAFF.

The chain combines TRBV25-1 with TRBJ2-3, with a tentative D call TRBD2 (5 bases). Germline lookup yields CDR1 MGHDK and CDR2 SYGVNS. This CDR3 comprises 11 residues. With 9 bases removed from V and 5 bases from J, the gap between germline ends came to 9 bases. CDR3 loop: CASHRGDTQYF. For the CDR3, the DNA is TGTGCCAGTCACCGGGGAGATACGCAGTATTTT. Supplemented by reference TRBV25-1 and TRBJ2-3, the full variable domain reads EADIYQTPRYLVIGTGKKITLECSQTMGHDKMYWYQQDPGMELHLIHYSYGVNSTEKGDLSSESTVSRIRTEHFPLTLESARPSHTSQYLCASHRGDTQYFGPGTRLTVL.

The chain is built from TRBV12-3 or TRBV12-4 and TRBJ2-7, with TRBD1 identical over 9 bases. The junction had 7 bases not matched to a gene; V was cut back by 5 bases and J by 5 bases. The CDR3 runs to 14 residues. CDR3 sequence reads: CASSTGTGSHEQYF. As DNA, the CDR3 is TGTGCCAGCAGTACCGGGACAGGGAGCCACGAGCAGTACTTC.

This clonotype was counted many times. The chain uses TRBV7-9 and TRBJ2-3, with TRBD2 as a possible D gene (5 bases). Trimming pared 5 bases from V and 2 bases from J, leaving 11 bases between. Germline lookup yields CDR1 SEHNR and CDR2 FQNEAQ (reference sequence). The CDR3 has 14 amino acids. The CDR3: CASSLRGTTDTQYF. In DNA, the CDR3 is TGTGCCAGCAGCCTCCGGGGAACCACAGATACGCAGTATTTT. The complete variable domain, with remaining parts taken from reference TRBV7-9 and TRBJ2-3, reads DTGVSQNPRHKITKRGQNVTFRCDPISEHNRLYWYRQTLGQGPEFLTYFQNEAQLEKSRLLSDRFSAERPKGSFSTLEIQRTEQGDSAMYLCASSLRGTTDTQYFGPGTRLTVL.